Listed below are T cell receptor beta chains from one sample, sequenced in a study of CD8+ T cells in alopecia areata. Generated by immunoSEQ multiplex PCR, the TCRdb table keeps only in-frame clones and is missing some. The sample has around 100,000 clones; about 60% are singletons. This specimen consisted of CD8+ T cells sorted from blood, obtained at week 24, from a patient treated with tofacitinib. All receptors derive from a human donor with alopecia areata. CDR3s leave out the opening cysteine and the closing phenylalanine or tryptophan.

v_call: TRBV18; cdr3_aa: ASLQGREGFEQY
v_call: TRBV5-1; cdr3_aa: ASSLRTTLDTQY
v_call: TRBV5-1; cdr3_aa: ASSRIGRASYEQY
v_call: TRBV4-1; cdr3_aa: ASSRKADRGRDEQF
v_call: TRBV27; cdr3_aa: ASSPDPGEQY
v_call: TRBV18; cdr3_aa: ASSPADTYEQY
v_call: TRBV28; cdr3_aa: ASSLVGAKNIQY
v_call: TRBV27; cdr3_aa: ASSPQGDLQETQY
v_call: TRBV9; cdr3_aa: ASSVAGTGEDYGYT
v_call: TRBV7-6; cdr3_aa: ASSLLRGGLEQY
v_call: TRBV2; cdr3_aa: ASRGSGINQPQH
v_call: TRBV30; cdr3_aa: AWSPLRDSYEQY
v_call: TRBV9; cdr3_aa: ASSAQGYNSPLH
v_call: TRBV5-1; cdr3_aa: ASSLRRTYEQY
v_call: TRBV7-9; cdr3_aa: ASSLIPNEQY
v_call: TRBV6-4; cdr3_aa: ASSQTSTDTQY
v_call: TRBV10-3; cdr3_aa: AISETTGGPSYNEQF
v_call: TRBV7-9; cdr3_aa: ASSLDVGVRAGAQY
v_call: TRBV7-6; cdr3_aa: ASSPRDTGVETQY
v_call: TRBV5-6; cdr3_aa: ASSPGEGYGYT
v_call: TRBV29-1; cdr3_aa: SVFRGGANNEQF
v_call: TRBV7-9; cdr3_aa: ASSLGSGTYEQY
v_call: TRBV5-6; cdr3_aa: ASSDNRAGGYT
v_call: TRBV7-8; cdr3_aa: ASSLGGTGGSPLH
v_call: TRBV15; cdr3_aa: ATSKTRNSGANVLT
v_call: TRBV27; cdr3_aa: ASSGRLEAPLTDTQY